This T cell receptor beta chain was sequenced for a study of OX40 agonist ivuxolimab in advanced cancers. Overall study results and limits: Among T cells, CD8+ cells averaged more expanded clones than CD4+ cells.

The germline V gene encodes CDR1 MNHEY and CDR2 SMNVEV (reference sequence). The CDR3 is 13 amino acids. Trimming stripped 6 bases from V and 4 bases from J, with 10 bases between. About this clone itself: Antigen: not known.

Profiled with immunoSEQ multiplex PCR; TCRdb holds only in-frame clones, not every one. The profile covers about 82,000 clones, with about nine tenths appearing a single time and over 8.5% taken by the ten largest. The chain carries TRBV27 and TRBJ2-1; a weak D match, TRBD1 (5 bases). Source: CD4+ or CD8+ T cells sorted from blood, taken in a trial of the OX40 agonist ivuxolimab. The TCR comes from an adult with an advanced solid tumor such as melanoma, head and neck, liver or kidney cancer. The CDR3 nucleotides read TGTGCCAGCAGAGGAACAGGATACAATGAGCAGTTCTTC. It codes for CASRGTGYNEQFF.